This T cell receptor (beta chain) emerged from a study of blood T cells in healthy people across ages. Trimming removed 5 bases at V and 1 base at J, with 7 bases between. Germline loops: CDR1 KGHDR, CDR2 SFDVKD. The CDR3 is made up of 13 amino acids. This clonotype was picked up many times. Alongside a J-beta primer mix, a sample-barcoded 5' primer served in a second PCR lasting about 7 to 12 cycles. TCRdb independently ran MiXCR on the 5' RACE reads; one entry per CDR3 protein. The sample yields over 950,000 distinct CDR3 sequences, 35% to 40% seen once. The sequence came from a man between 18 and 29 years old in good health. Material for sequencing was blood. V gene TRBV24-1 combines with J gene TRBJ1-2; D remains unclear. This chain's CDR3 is CATSVGNNYGYTF. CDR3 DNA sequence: TGTGCCACCAGTGTCGGGAATAACTATGGCTACACCTTC.